This TCR beta chain was captured in a study of cytomegalovirus exposure and HLA in healthy donors. Study-wide results and caveats: Most TCR sequences were seen very rarely across donors, but some public TCRs occurred in many.

To note about this clone: No antigen is known for it.

These donors were members of the 120-subject validation cohort, a group separate from the approximately 640-subject first cohort. The CDR3 length is 16 residues. The V end lost 1 base, the J end lost 1 base, and 14 bases lay between the germline ends. Germline V gene sequence: CDR1 SGDLS, CDR2 YYNGEE. Using immunoSEQ multiplex PCR, the repertoire was profiled, and TCRdb retains in-frame clones only, with some absent. In the table there are more than 70,000 clones, less than 95% of which are singletons. Material for sequencing was PBMCs. The rearrangement uses TRBV9 and TRBJ1-1, with D possibly matching TRBD1 (5 bases). This sequence originates from a woman aged 18-29 years in good health and CMV-seronegative. The CDR3 spells CASSVNPSGENTEAFF. The DNA of the CDR3 is TGTGCCAGCAGCGTAAACCCCTCGGGGGAGAACACTGAAGCTTTCTTT.